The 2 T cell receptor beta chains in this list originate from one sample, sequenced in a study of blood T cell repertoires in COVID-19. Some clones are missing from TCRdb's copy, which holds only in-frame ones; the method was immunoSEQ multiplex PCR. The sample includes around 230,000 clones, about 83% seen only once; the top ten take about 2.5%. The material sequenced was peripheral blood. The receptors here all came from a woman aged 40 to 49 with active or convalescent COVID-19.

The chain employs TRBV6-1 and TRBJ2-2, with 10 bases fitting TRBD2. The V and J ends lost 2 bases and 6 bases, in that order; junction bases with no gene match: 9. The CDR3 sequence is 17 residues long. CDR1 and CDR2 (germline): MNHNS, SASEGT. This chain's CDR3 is CASSERFSGGASGELFF. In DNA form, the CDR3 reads TGTGCCAGCAGTGAAAGGTTCAGCGGGGGGGCGTCCGGGGAGCTGTTTTTT.

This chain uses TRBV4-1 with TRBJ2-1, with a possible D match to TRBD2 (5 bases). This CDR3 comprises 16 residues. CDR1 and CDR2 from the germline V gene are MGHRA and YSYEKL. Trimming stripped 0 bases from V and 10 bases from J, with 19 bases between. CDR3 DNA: TGCGCCAGCAGCCAAGATCGGGCTAGCCGGTTGAGAGAGCAGTTCTTC. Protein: CASSQDRASRLREQFF.